Following are 18 T cell receptor beta chains from one sample sequenced in a study of T-cell reconstitution after alpha-beta-depleted transplantation in children. TCRbeta library construction was performed incorporating unique molecular identifiers. TCRdb re-analysed the PCR reads in MiXCR, keeping a single row per CDR3 protein. The sample yields 300,000 to 400,000 distinct CDR3 sequences, around 25% seen once. Specimen: PBMCs, mostly from graft donor cells, collected 180 days after TCRalphabeta/CD19-depleted stem cell transplant. These receptors were collected from a male patient between 10 and 17 years old who had a stem cell transplant for acute lymphoblastic leukemia, so the T cells may come from the graft donor.

V usage is TRBV4-1 and J usage is TRBJ2-7, with 7 positions matching TRBD1. This CDR3 is built from 12 residues. Losses at the gene ends were 4 bases for V and 6 bases for J; bases not matched to a gene: 3. Germline assignment: CDR1 MGHRA and CDR2 YSYEKL. CDR3 sequence reads: CASSRYRGEQYF. CDR3 DNA: TGCGCCAGCAGCCGATACAGGGGCGAGCAGTACTTC.

This clonotype appeared many times. The chain joins TRBV10-3 to TRBJ1-5; D unresolved. CDR1 and CDR2 (germline): ENHRY, SYGVKD. V gave up 2 bases and J gave up 4 bases, with 9 bases separating them. This CDR3 has 14 amino acids. In nucleotides, the CDR3 is TGTGCCATCAGTGAGAGGACCCCTAATCAGCCCCAGCATTTT. Amino acid sequence: CAISERTPNQPQHF.

This clonotype has more than one count but fewer than ten. The chain combines TRBV7-3 with TRBJ2-5, with 11 bases lining up with TRBD1. Germline assignment: CDR1 SGHTA and CDR2 FQGTGA. The CDR3 consists of 17 residues. V lost 1 base, J lost 5 bases, and 9 bases stayed unmatched. The DNA for the CDR3 is TGTGCCAGCAGCTTAAGAAGGACAGGGGGCCAAAGTGAGACCCAGTACTTC. This codes for CASSLRRTGGQSETQYF.

There are a few counts of this clonotype. The rearrangement links TRBV27 to TRBJ2-3; the match to TRBD2 covers 11 bases. The CDR3 runs 17 residues. Germline CDR1 MNHEY, CDR2 SMNVEV (reference sequence). The J segment lost 2 bases and the V segment lost 5 bases, leaving 9 bases of the junction unmatched. The CDR3 nucleotides read TGTGCCAGCAGTCGCAGGACTAGCGGGTCCGTCACAGATACGCAGTATTTT. Translation gives CASSRRTSGSVTDTQYF.

J is TRBJ2-7 and V is TRBV7-9, with TRBD2 matching over 12 bases. The CDR3 sequence is 15 residues long. Germline V gives CDR1 SEHNR, CDR2 FQNEAQ (reference sequence). Unmatched junction bases numbered 4, after V lost 5 bases and J lost 2 bases. CDR3: CASSRGLAGTYEQYF. The CDR3 coding sequence is TGTGCCAGCAGCCGCGGACTAGCGGGGACCTACGAGCAGTACTTC. Combining the CDR3 with reference TRBV7-9 and TRBJ2-7 gives the whole variable domain DTGVSQNPRHKITKRGQNVTFRCDPISEHNRLYWYRQTLGQGPEFLTYFQNEAQLEKSRLLSDRFSAERPKGSFSTLEIQRTEQGDSAMYLCASSRGLAGTYEQYFGPGTRLTVT.

J is TRBJ2-7 and V is TRBV6-5; D might be TRBD2 (6 bases). Germline lookup yields CDR1 MNHEY and CDR2 SVGAGI. CDR3 length: 18 residues. V lost 0 bases to trimming and J lost 1 base, with 19 bases between them. CDR3 DNA sequence: TGTGCCAGCAGTTACTCGGGAGGAGCCGAGGCCGCTTCCTACGAGCAGTACTTC. Translating gives CASSYSGGAEAASYEQYF.

The chain joins TRBV20-1 to TRBJ2-7; 10 bases align to TRBD2. Germline V gives CDR1 DFQATT, CDR2 SNEGSKA (reference sequence). The J segment lost 3 bases and the V segment lost 2 bases, leaving 13 bases of the junction unmatched. The CDR3 runs 17 residues. As DNA, the CDR3 is TGCAGTGCTAGAAAGAGATACCTAGCGGGAGTCTTCTACGAGCAGTACTTC. Translated, it gives CSARKRYLAGVFYEQYF.

The J gene is TRBJ2-2, the V gene TRBV20-1, with 10 bases that match TRBD2. Germline CDR1 reads DFQATT; CDR2 reads SNEGSKA (reference sequence). The V segment lost 2 bases and the J segment 6 bases; nucleotides outside the gene matches: 6. The CDR3 is 15 residues long. As DNA, the CDR3 is TGCAGTGCTAGACGGGAACTAGCGGGGTCCGGGGAGCTGTTTTTT. Translating it yields CSARRELAGSGELFF.

Only a few counts were recorded for this clonotype. The chain carries TRBV10-3 and TRBJ2-1; D call uncertain. The CDR3 is 14 amino acids. Germline V gives CDR1 ENHRY, CDR2 SYGVKD. The V end was cut by 2 bases, the J end by 5 bases, with 10 bases between. The CDR3 nucleotides are TGTGCCATCAGTGAGGGGCAACCGAACAATGAGCAGTTCTTC. Protein: CAISEGQPNNEQFF.

The rearrangement joins TRBV4-1 to TRBJ2-1; D tentatively fits TRBD1 or TRBD2 (5 bases each). V was trimmed by 0 bases and J by 7 bases, leaving 13 bases between them. Germline-derived CDR1 and CDR2 are MGHRA and YSYEKL. This CDR3 is built from 15 residues. CDR3 loop: CASSQDVLWGNEQFF. CDR3 DNA: TGCGCCAGCAGCCAAGATGTCCTCTGGGGGAATGAGCAGTTCTTC.

The chain couples TRBV20-1 to TRBJ1-6; D gene unclear. V lost 3 bases to trimming and J lost 7 bases, with 10 bases between them. This CDR3 has 13 amino acids. Germline V lookup: CDR1 DFQATT, CDR2 SNEGSKA (reference sequence). The CDR3 region has the DNA TGCAGTGCTAGTCGCACAGCGAATTCACCCCTCCACTTT. Amino acids: CSASRTANSPLHF.

The chain recombines TRBV7-2 with TRBJ1-2; weak D call: TRBD1 (5 bases). The CDR3 length is 15 residues. The V end lost 5 bases, the J end lost 0 bases, and 13 bases lay between the germline ends. Germline CDR1 is SGHTA and CDR2 is FQGNSA. CDR3 in amino acids: CASSRIGAANYGYTF. The CDR3 bases are TGTGCCAGCAGCCGCATCGGGGCTGCTAACTATGGCTACACCTTC.

The chain uses TRBV9 and TRBJ2-1, with D possibly TRBD2 on 7 matching bases. V was pared by 1 base and J by 4 bases, with 15 bases between. The CDR3 is 16 residues long. Germline V gene data show CDR1 as SGDLS and CDR2 as YYNGEE. This chain's CDR3 is CASSVLWGGPYNEQFF. DNA of the CDR3: TGTGCCAGCAGCGTACTGTGGGGGGGGCCGTACAATGAGCAGTTCTTC. Looking up the rest from reference TRBV9 and TRBJ2-1 gives the full variable domain: DSGVTQTPKHLITATGQRVTLRCSPRSGDLSVYWYQQSLDQGLQFLIQYYNGEERAKGNILERFSAQQFPDLHSELNLSSLELGDSALYFCASSVLWGGPYNEQFFGPGTRLTVL.

The rearrangement links TRBV7-9 to TRBJ1-1; D may be TRBD1 (5 bases). The CDR3 spans 14 residues. Germline assignment: CDR1 SEHNR and CDR2 FQNEAQ (reference sequence). Trimming pared 3 bases from V and 1 base from J, leaving 9 bases between. CDR3 coding DNA: TGTGCCAGCAGCTTCAGGGCACCGAACACTGAAGCTTTCTTT. Protein product: CASSFRAPNTEAFF.

The rearrangement uses TRBV7-6 and TRBJ1-2; tentatively, D is TRBD1 (5 bases). V was trimmed by 1 base and J by 0 bases, leaving 15 bases between them. This CDR3 region has 17 residues. Per the germline V gene, CDR1 is SGHVS and CDR2 is FNYEAQ. This CDR3 is CASSLVEGSGPNYGYTF. The CDR3 nucleotides are TGTGCCAGCAGCTTAGTGGAGGGCTCAGGGCCTAACTATGGCTACACCTTC.

The chain joins TRBV7-2 to TRBJ2-1; TRBD2 matches 9 bases. This CDR3 has 20 residues. Germline V lookup: CDR1 SGHTA, CDR2 FQGNSA. V gave up 0 bases and J gave up 6 bases; unmatched junction bases: 18. The CDR3 here is CASSLALEASGTNPSNEQFF. The CDR3 DNA reads TGTGCCAGCAGCTTAGCGTTGGAAGCTAGCGGGACTAACCCCTCCAATGAGCAGTTCTTC. The full variable domain, in which reference TRBV7-2 and TRBJ2-1 provide the parts outside the CDR3, is GAGVSQSPSNKVTEKGKDVELRCDPISGHTALYWYRQSLGQGLEFLIYFQGNSAPDKSGLPSDRFSAERTGGSVSTLTIQRTQQEDSAVYLCASSLALEASGTNPSNEQFFGPGTRLTVL.

V is TRBV21-1 and J is TRBJ2-2; TRBD2, as called in the table, went unchecked against the DNA. TRBV21-1 is marked as a pseudogene. This CDR3 is built from 16 residues. CDR3 in amino acids: CASSKKGKEGTGELFF. In DNA, the CDR3 is TGTGCCAGCAGCAAAAAGGGGAAGGAGGGCACCGGGGAGCTGTTTTTT.

This clonotype was observed many times. The chain links TRBV20-1 to TRBJ1-5; D uncertain. This CDR3 comprises 16 residues. V lost 3 bases, J lost 3 bases, and 18 bases lay in between. CDR1 and CDR2 from the germline V gene are DFQATT and SNEGSKA (reference sequence). For the CDR3, the DNA is TGCAGTGCTAGTAGAGCTTCGGAGGGAATCAATCAGCCCCAGCATTTT. Its protein is CSASRASEGINQPQHF.